This T cell receptor (beta chain) was observed in a study of beta chain features in type 1 diabetes (dated by TCRdb to 2016 to 2019). Describing the broader study: Mean age, gender distribution, total cell number and subset yield were not different between patients and healthy donors. Across all samples, approximately 100 million sorted cells were examined, and cell number per subset correlated strongly with RNA yield. In the study, recently diagnosed type 1 diabetes patients and matched healthy donors were compared on the TCRB repertoires of their sorted circulating CD4+ T cell subsets. Naive and central memory subsets were obtained from all 30 or so donors, but regulatory and stem cell-like memory subsets were isolated from only 8 patients and roughly 8 healthy donors. Study-wide findings and limitations: A moderate but significant shortening of TCRB CDR3 length was observed in type 1 diabetes patients in all four CD4+ subsets. PCR may preferentially amplify shorter templates, but because patient and control samples were amplified and corrected together, any resulting skew would affect both groups equally. Naive, central memory and regulatory TCRB repertoires appeared more similar among patients than among healthy donors. Because cDNA was sequenced instead of genomic DNA, highly expressing activated cells could be over-represented, though the groups showed no difference in activation or CD3 levels. Because the HLA sub-analyses included only small numbers of individuals, any influence of HLA type on TCRB rearrangement was left unresolved. At VDJ recombination sites, type 1 diabetes patients had fewer insertions and more deleted nucleotides, which implies abnormalities in thymic rearrangement.

Points on this clone: There is no known antigen for this receptor. There are no base qualities to consult, and no much larger clone falls within one base.

The entire amount of isolated RNA was reverse transcribed using the High Capacity cDNA Reverse Transcription Kit, so the sequenced TCRB transcripts were expressed ones. Deep immunoSEQ sequencing was performed on naive, central memory and regulatory T cell samples, with an average of roughly 3.5 million total reads per sample. After sorted cells were lysed in RLT buffer, RNA was extracted with DNase-treated RNeasy Micro or Mini kits, with the choice depending on cell number. To prevent cross-contamination, every cell subset was processed on its own, while patient and healthy donor samples were processed together. The immunoSEQ multiplex PCR was used to amplify TCRB sequences from cDNA, yielding 87-bp fragments that span the CDR3 region. The amplicons were sequenced using the Illumina HiSeq platform. The authors' pipeline ran thus. PCR bias was computationally corrected using synthetic template baselines, reads within Hamming distance 2 were collapsed, and singletons that could not be merged were discarded. Reads were aligned against IMGT to assign V, D and J genes, CDR3 length and insertions or deletions at six rearrangement sites. Within each subset, clonotype counts were normalized to the number of sorted cells before true diversity and Gini coefficients were calculated with the tcR R package. The overlap coefficient, calculated on TCRB nucleotide sequences, was used to quantify repertoire sharing. As a proxy for the pre-selection repertoire, out-of-frame TCRB sequences from naive cells were analyzed. Not all clones reach the TCRdb copy of this immuneACCESS table, which keeps in-frame sequences only. Checked studies attribute under half of the gap to unresolved V genes and leave the rest unexplained. From that table come the V and J calls and clone size; the DNA was used to work out D and trimming. This sample lists hundreds of thousands of clones; about 13% were detected once. The top ten clonotypes cover less than 0.02% of the sample.

CDR1 and CDR2 (KGHSH, LQKENI) derive from the germline V gene. V was cut back by 2 bases and J by 3 bases, leaving a gap of 13 bases between them. From the cysteine through the phenylalanine, the CDR3 covers 15 amino acids. Only the CDR3 part of the read is kept: 45 bases, read in frame from the first base. Each donor gave one peripheral blood draw, averaging approximately 0.12 L, which was collected into heparinised tubes. A BD FACSAria II and a panel including CD45RO, CCR7, CD25, CD127, CD95 and CD27 were used to sort naive, central memory, regulatory and stem cell-like memory CD4+ T cells. Purity was above 98% for every sorted population. PBMCs were isolated right away by Lymphoprep density gradient centrifugation and were stained directly, without culture. So that batch effects would be minimized, each experiment stained and sorted samples in pairs, pairing one healthy donor with one patient.

The V gene is TRBV18 and the J gene is TRBJ1-1; the D gene identity is not certain. Sequenced input: naive CD4+ T cells from blood. Taken with the paper, the label for cell subset or site translates to: true naive CD4+ T cells. The sequence came from a man between 25 and 39 years old with type 1 diabetes. The DNA reads TGTGCCAGCTCACCAATAAACCGGAGAGACACTGAAGCTTTCTTT. It encodes CASSPINRRDTEAFF. This CDR3, with the reference TRBV18 and TRBJ1-1 proteins standing in past its ends, gives the full variable domain NAGVMQNPRHLVRRRGQEARLRCSPMKGHSHVYWYRQLPEEGLKFMVYLQKENIIDESGMPKERFSAEFPKEGPSILRIQQVVRGDSAAYFCASSPINRRDTEAFFGQGTRLTVV.